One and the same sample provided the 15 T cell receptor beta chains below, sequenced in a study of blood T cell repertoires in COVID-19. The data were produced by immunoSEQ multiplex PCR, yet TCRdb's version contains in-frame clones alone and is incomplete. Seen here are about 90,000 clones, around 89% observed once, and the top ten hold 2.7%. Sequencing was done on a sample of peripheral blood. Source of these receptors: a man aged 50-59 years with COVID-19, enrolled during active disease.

The CDR3 here is CASRWGGNTGELFF. CDR3 DNA sequence: TGTGCCAGCAGATGGGGAGGAAACACCGGGGAGCTGTTTTTT. The chain employs TRBV7-2 and TRBJ2-2; possible D gene TRBD2, 6 bases. Trimming pared 6 bases from V and 2 bases from J, leaving 10 bases between. The CDR3 covers 14 residues. Germline V gene data show CDR1 as SGHTA and CDR2 as FQGNSA.

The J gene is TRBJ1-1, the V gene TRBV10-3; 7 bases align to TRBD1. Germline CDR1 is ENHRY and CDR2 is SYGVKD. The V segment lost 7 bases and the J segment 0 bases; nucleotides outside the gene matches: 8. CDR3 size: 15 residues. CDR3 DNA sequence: TGTGCCATCACCCGGGACAGACCCATGAACACTGAAGCTTTCTTT. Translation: CAITRDRPMNTEAFF.

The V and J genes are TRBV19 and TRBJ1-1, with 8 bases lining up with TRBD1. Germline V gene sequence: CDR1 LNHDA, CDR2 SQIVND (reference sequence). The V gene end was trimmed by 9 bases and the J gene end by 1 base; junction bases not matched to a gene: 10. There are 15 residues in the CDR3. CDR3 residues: CASRRQGARNTEAFF. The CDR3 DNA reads TGTGCCAGCCGGCGGCAGGGGGCAAGGAACACTGAAGCTTTCTTT. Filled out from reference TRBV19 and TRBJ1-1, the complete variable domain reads DGGITQSPKYLFRKEGQNVTLSCEQNLNHDAMYWYRQDPGQGLRLIYYSQIVNDFQKGDIAEGYSVSREKKESFPLTVTSAQKNPTAFYLCASRRQGARNTEAFFGQGTRLTVV.

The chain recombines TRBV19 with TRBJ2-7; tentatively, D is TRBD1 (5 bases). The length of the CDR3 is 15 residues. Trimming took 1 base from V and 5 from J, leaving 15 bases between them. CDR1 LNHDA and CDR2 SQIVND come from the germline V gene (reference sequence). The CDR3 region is CASSIVGAGINEQYF. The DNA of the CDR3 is TGTGCCAGTAGTATAGTTGGAGCAGGGATTAACGAGCAGTACTTC. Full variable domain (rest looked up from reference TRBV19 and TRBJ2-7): DGGITQSPKYLFRKEGQNVTLSCEQNLNHDAMYWYRQDPGQGLRLIYYSQIVNDFQKGDIAEGYSVSREKKESFPLTVTSAQKNPTAFYLCASSIVGAGINEQYFGPGTRLTVT.

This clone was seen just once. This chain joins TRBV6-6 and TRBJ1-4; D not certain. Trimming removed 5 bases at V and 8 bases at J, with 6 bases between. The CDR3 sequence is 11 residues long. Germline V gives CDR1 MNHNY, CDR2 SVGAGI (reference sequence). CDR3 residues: CASSRQEKLFF. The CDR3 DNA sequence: TGTGCCAGCAGTCGCCAGGAAAAACTGTTTTTT.

CDR3 loop: CATSRAPGTGIYGYTF. CDR3 DNA: TGTGCCACCAGCAGAGCTCCCGGGACAGGGATCTATGGCTACACCTTC. The chain employs TRBV15 and TRBJ1-2; 9 positions agree with TRBD1. The V segment lost 1 base and the J segment 4 bases; nucleotides outside the gene matches: 7. The germline gives CDR1 LNHNV, CDR2 YYDKDF (reference sequence). This CDR3 contains 16 residues.

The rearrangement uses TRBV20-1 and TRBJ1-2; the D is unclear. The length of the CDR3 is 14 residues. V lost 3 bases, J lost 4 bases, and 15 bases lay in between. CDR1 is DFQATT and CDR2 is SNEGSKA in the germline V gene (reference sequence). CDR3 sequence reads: CSASPGPGAYGYTF. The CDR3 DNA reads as TGCAGTGCTAGTCCGGGTCCTGGTGCCTATGGCTACACCTTC.

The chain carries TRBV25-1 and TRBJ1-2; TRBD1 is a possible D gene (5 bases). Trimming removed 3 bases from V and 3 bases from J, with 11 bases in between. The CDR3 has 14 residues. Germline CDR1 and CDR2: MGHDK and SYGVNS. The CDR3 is CASSETDPYYGYTF. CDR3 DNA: TGTGCCAGCAGTGAGACAGATCCCTACTATGGCTACACCTTC.

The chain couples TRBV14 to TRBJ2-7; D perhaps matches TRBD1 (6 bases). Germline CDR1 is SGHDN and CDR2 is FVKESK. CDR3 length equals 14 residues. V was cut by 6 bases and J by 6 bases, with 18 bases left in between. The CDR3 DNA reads TGTGCCAGCAGTCAGGGACACCTGCCGCCCGAGCAGTACTTC. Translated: CASSQGHLPPEQYF.

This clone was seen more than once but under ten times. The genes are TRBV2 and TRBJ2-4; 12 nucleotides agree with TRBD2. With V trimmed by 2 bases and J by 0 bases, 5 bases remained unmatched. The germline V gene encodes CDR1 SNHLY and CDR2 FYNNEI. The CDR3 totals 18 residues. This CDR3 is CASSELAGGLLAKNIQYF. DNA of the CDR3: TGTGCCAGCAGTGAACTAGCGGGGGGGCTTTTAGCCAAAAACATTCAGTACTTC.

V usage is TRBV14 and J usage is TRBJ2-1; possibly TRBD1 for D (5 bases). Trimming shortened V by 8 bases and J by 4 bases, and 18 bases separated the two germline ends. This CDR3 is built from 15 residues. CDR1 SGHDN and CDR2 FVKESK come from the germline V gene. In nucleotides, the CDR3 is TGTGCCAGCTCTCCTTGGATAGGGGTGTACAATGAGCAGTTCTTC. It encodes CASSPWIGVYNEQFF.

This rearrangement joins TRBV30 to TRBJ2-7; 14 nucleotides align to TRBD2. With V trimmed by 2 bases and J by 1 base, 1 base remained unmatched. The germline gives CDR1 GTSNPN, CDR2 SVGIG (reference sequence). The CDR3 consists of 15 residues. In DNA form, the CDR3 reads TGTGCCTGGAGTAGACTAGCGGGGGGGTCCTACGAGCAGTACTTC. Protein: CAWSRLAGGSYEQYF. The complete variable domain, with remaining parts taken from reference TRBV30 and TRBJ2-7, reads SQTIHQWPATLVQPVGSPLSLECTVEGTSNPNLYWYRQAAGRGLQLLFYSVGIGQISSEVPQNLSASRPQDRQFILSSKKLLLSDSGFYLCAWSRLAGGSYEQYFGPGTRLTVT.

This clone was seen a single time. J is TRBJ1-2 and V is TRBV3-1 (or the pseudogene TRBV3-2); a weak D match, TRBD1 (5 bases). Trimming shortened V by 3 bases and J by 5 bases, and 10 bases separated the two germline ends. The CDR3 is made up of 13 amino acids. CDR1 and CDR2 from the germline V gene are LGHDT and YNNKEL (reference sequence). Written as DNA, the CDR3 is TGTGCCAGCAGCCAGGGCAGGGTGTATGGCTACACCTTC. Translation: CASSQGRVYGYTF.

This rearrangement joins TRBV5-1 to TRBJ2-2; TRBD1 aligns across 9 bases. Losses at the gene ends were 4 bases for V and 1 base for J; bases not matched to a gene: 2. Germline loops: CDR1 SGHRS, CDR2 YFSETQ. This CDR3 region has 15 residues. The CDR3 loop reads CASSAGQGNTGELFF. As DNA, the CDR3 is TGCGCCAGCAGCGCGGGACAGGGGAACACCGGGGAGCTGTTTTTT.

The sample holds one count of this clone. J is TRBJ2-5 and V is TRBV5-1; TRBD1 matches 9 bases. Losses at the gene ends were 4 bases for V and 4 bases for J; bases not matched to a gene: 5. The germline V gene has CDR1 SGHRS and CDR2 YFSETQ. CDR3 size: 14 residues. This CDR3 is CASSQTGGIETQYF. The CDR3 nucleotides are TGCGCCAGCAGCCAGACAGGGGGAATAGAGACCCAGTACTTC.